Here is one TCR beta chain with its context. This clone's antigen is unknown. No base qualities exist here, and no much larger clone lies one base off it. A second Seattle source provided samples from volunteer blood donors who had recovered from COVID-19. Each collaborating institution followed its own protocols to collect whole blood in K2EDTA tubes. For TCRbeta analysis, collaborators shipped samples in one of three forms: frozen whole blood, isolated PBMCs, or DNA extracted from either of those sample types. The data belong to a study of blood T cell repertoires in COVID-19 (dated by TCRdb to 2019 to 2021). Study-level background: Samples covering the acute and convalescent phases of COVID-19 were provided by collaborators in the United States, Italy and Spain. The prospective study material was composed of cDNA or gDNA derived from T cells, B-cell-depleted T cells, or PBMCs. The dataset comprised deeply sampled blood TCRbeta repertoires from subjects exposed to, actively infected with, or recovered from COVID-19. The repertoires were released in a freely available public database meant as a resource for research on the immune response to SARS-CoV-2. The samples were drawn from two sources: the first 160 participants of the ongoing ImmuneRACE study, and 1,000 to 1,500 subjects contributed by 6 global collaborators. A de-identified subject ID, COVID-19 status, age in years and sex were almost always included in the sample metadata. Where available, HLA class I and class II types were obtained from metadata supplied by the sample provider rather than from assay-based typing. Points the paper makes about the study in general: How much clinical and demographic metadata was included differed by source and by participant, and the metadata was provided uncurated.

V trim: 0 bases; J trim: 0 bases; unmatched bases: 4. The germline V gene sets CDR1 to MGHRA and CDR2 to YSYEKL. There are 17 amino acids in the CDR3, from cysteine to phenylalanine inclusive. Only the CDR3 region is kept as DNA, spanning 51 bases read in frame from base 1. TCRbeta CDR3 regions were amplified from genomic DNA by means of the immunoSEQ Assay, a bias-controlled multiplex PCR. From the authors' description of their analysis: Within the assay, amplification of reference gene primers was used to estimate how many nucleated cells each sample contained. To quantify the absolute abundance of each unique TCRbeta CDR3 rearrangement, sequence reads were collapsed and filtered. For each sample, productive Simpson clonality was calculated by taking the square root of Simpson's diversity index across productive rearrangements. Sourced from immuneACCESS, this table was stored by TCRdb with only in-frame sequences that have V and J called. A share of the clones is absent; for the studies checked, an unresolved V gene accounts for under half, and the remainder has no known explanation. That table is the source of V, J and clone size, and D and trimming were worked out from the DNA. The sample table lists more than 300,000 clones, 89% of them with a count of one. Approximately 6.5% of the sample lies in the top ten.

This chain is built from TRBV4-1 and TRBJ2-1; 8 bases in the middle match TRBD2. Sequencing was carried out using peripheral blood. This sequence originates from a man younger than 30 who had recovered from COVID-19. The CDR3 protein is CASSQDWLAGSYNEQFF. The bases are TGCGCCAGCAGCCAAGATTGGCTAGCGGGCTCCTACAATGAGCAGTTCTTC.